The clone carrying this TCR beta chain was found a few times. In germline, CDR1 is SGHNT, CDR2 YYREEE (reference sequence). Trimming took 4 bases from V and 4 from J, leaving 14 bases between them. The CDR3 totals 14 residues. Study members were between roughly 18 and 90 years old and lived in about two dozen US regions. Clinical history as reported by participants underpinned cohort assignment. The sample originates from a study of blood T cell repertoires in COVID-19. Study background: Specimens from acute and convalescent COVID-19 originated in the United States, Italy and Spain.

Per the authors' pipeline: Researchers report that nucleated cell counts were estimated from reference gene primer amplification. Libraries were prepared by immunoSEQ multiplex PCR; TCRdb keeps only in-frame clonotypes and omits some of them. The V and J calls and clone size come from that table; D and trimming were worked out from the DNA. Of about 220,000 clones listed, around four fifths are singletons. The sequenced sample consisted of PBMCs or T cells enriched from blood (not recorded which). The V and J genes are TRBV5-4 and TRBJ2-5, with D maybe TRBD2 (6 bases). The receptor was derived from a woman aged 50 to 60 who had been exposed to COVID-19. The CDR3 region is CASSAGTLAETQYF. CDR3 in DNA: TGTGCCAGCAGCGCTGGGACTCTCGCAGAGACCCAGTACTTC.